The 3 T cell receptor beta chains given below trace back to one sample, sequenced in a study of blood T cells in healthy people across ages. Sample-barcoded 5' priming and a J-beta primer mix drove a second PCR of about 7 to 12 cycles. From the 5' RACE reads, TCRdb called clonotypes with MiXCR, one entry per CDR3 protein. There are approximately 800,000 distinct CDR3 sequences in the sample; around 68% occur only once, and roughly 26% lies in the top ten. The sequenced sample was blood. The receptor set was obtained from a young man in good health.

The rearrangement links TRBV6-5 to TRBJ2-4; 7 bases are shared with TRBD1. The end of the DNA is better explained by TRBJ2-7, so the J call may be wrong. The CDR3 extends over 15 amino acids. Germline-derived CDR1 and CDR2 are MNHEY and SVGAGI. The CDR3 DNA sequence: TGTGCCAGCAGAGCGGCAGGGGACAGAGCCTACGAGCAGTACTTC. As protein: CASRAAGDRAYEQYF.

This chain links TRBV6-2 or TRBV6-3 with TRBJ2-1, with D maybe TRBD1 (5 bases). Germline V lookup: CDR1 MNHEY, CDR2 SVGEGT. V was shortened by 5 bases and J by 7 bases, with 12 bases between the two germline ends. The CDR3 extends over 13 amino acids. The CDR3: CASSLGLRNEQFF. CDR3 sequence (DNA): TGTGCCAGCAGTCTGGGGCTGCGTAATGAGCAGTTCTTC.

This chain connects TRBV7-2 to TRBJ2-4, with TRBD2 as a possible D gene (6 bases). The better agreement between TRBJ2-7 and the DNA end casts doubt on the J call. This CDR3 has 14 amino acids. Germline V gene data show CDR1 as SGHTA and CDR2 as FQGNSA. The CDR3 DNA is TGTGCCAGCAGCTTAGCGCGGGCTAGCGTCGAGCAGTACTTC. This codes for CASSLARASVEQYF.